This T cell receptor beta chain was sequenced for a study of shared clonotypes between healthy human individuals. The CDR3 contains 15 residues. The germline CDR1 and CDR2 sequences are SNHLY and FYNNEI. The V gene lost 0 bases and the J gene lost 8 bases, with 13 bases spanning the gap. TCRdb's copy holds only in-frame clones and misses some; the assay was immunoSEQ multiplex PCR. Of over 300,000 clones detected, about nine tenths appear once; the ten largest clones hold around 15%. This clone was counted a single time. Antigen unknown. Study results and limitations: Generally, estimated richness proved larger in naive subsets than it did in memory subsets.

Sequencing was carried out using memory CD8+ T cells sorted from blood. The subset: CD45RO+ cells pooled with CCR7-negative TemRA cells. V and J are TRBV2 and TRBJ2-2; TRBD1 might be the D (6 bases). The clonotype comes from a man younger than 35 in good health. The CDR3 protein is CASSEAHREMGELFF. CDR3 DNA sequence: TGTGCCAGCAGTGAAGCCCACAGGGAAATGGGGGAGCTGTTTTTT.